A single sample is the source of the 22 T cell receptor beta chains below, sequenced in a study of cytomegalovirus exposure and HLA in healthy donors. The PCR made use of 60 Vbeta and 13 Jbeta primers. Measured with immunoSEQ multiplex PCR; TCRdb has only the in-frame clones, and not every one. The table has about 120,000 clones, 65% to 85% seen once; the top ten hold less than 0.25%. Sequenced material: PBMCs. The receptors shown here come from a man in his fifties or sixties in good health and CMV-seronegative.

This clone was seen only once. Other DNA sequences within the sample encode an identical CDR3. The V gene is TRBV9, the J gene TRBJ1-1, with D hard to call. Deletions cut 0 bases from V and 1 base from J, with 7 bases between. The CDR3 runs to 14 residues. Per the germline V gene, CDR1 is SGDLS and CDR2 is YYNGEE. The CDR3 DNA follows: TGTGCCAGCAGCGTAGTCGCGGAGAACACTGAAGCTTTCTTT. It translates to CASSVVAENTEAFF.

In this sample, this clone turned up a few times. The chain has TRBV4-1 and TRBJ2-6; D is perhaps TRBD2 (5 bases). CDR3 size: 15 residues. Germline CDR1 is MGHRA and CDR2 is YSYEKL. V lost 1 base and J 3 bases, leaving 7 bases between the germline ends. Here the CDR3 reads CASSQASGGANVLTF. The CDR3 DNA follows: TGCGCCAGCAGCCAAGCGAGCGGTGGGGCCAACGTCCTGACTTTC.

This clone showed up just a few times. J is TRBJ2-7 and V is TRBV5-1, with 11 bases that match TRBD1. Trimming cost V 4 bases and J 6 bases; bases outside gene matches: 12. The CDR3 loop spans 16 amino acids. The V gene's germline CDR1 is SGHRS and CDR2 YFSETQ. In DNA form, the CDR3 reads TGCGCCAGCAGCCCGGGACAGGGGGTCCAGGGGGCCGAGCAGTACTTC. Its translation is CASSPGQGVQGAEQYF.

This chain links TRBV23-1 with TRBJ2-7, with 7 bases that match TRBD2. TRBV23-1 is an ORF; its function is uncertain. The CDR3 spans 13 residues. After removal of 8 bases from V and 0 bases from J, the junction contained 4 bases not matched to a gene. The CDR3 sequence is CASRGRDSYEQYF. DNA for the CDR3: TGCGCCAGCCGAGGGAGGGACTCCTACGAGCAGTACTTC.

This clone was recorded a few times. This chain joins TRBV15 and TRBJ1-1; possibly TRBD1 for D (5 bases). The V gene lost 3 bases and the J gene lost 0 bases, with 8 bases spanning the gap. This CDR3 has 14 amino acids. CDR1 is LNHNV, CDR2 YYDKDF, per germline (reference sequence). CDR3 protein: CATSSREMNTEAFF. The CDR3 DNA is TGTGCCACCAGCAGCAGGGAAATGAACACTGAAGCTTTCTTT.

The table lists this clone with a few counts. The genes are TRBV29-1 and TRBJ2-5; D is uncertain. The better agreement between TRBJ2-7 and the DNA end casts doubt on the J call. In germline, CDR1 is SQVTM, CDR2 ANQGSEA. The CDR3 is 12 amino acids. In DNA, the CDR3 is TGCAGCGTCCGAGGTCAAGGCTACGAGCAGTACTTC. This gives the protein CSVRGQGYEQYF.

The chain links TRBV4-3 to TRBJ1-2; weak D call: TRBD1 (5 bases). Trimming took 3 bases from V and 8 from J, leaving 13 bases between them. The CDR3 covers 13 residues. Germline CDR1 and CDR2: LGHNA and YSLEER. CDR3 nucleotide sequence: TGCGCCAGCAGCCAGGGGGGGGTAGCCGGCTACACCTTC. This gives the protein CASSQGGVAGYTF.

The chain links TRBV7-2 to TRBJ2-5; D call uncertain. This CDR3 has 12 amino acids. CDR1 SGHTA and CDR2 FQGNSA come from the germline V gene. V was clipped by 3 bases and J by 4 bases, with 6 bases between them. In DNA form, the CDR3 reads TGTGCCAGCAGCTTTTCTCGAGAGACCCAGTACTTC. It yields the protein CASSFSRETQYF.

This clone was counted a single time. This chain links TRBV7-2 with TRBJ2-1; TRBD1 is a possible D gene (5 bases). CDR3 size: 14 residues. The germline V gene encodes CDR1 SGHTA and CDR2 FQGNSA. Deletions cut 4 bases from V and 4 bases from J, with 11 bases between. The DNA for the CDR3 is TGTGCCAGCAGCTCTGAGACAGATTACAATGAGCAGTTCTTC. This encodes CASSSETDYNEQFF.

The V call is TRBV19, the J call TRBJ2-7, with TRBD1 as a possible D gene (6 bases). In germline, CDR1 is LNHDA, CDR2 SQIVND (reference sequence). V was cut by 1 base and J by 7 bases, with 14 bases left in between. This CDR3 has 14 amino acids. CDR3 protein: CASSIVGTTGEQYF. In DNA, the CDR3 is TGTGCCAGTAGTATAGTCGGGACAACGGGGGAGCAGTACTTC.

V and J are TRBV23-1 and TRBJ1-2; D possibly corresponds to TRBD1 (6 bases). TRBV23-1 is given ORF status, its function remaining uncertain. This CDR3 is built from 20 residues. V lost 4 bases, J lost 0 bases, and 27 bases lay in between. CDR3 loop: CASSPPQPGHRSGANYGYTF. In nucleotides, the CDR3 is TGCGCCAGCAGTCCACCCCAACCGGGACATCGATCCGGGGCTAACTATGGCTACACCTTC.

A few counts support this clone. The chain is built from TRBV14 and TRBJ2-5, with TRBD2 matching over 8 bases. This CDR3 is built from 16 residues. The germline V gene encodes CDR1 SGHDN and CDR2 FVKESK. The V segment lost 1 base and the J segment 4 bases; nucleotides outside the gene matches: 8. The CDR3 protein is CASSQGSGRARETQYF. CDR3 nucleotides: TGTGCCAGCAGCCAAGGGTCCGGGAGGGCCCGAGAGACCCAGTACTTC.

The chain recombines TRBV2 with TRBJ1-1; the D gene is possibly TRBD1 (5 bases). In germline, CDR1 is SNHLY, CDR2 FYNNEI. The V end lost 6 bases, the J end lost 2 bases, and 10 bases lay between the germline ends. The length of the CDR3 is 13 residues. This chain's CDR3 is CASSPTENTEAFF. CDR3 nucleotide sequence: TGTGCCAGCAGCCCGACAGAAAACACTGAAGCTTTCTTT.

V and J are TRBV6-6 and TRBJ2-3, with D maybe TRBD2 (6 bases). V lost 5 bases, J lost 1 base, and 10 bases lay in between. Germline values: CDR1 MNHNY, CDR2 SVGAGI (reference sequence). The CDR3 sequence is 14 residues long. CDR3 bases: TGTGCCAGCAGTGTGGGGGGAGGCACAGATACGCAGTATTTT. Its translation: CASSVGGGTDTQYF.

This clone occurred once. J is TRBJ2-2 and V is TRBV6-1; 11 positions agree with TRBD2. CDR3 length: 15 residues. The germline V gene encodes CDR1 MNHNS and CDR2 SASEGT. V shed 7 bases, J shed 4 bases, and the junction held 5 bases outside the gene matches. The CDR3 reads CASITSGGVTGELFF. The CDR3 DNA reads TGTGCCAGCATTACTAGCGGGGGCGTCACCGGGGAGCTGTTTTTT.

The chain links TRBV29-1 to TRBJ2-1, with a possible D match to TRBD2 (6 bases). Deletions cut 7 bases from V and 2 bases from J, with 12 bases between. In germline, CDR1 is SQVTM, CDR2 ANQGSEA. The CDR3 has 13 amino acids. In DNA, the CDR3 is TGCAGCGCCGGTCGGACTACCTACAATGAGCAGTTCTTC. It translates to CSAGRTTYNEQFF.

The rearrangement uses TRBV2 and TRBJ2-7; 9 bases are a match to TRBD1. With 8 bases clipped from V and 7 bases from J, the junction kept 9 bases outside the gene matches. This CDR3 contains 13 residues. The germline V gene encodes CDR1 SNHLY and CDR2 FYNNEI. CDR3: CASHGQGSWEQYF. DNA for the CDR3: TGTGCCAGCCACGGACAGGGGTCATGGGAGCAGTACTTC.

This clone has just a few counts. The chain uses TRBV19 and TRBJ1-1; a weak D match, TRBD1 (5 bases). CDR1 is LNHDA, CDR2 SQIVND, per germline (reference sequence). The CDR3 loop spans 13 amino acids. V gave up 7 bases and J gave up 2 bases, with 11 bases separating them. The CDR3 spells CASTRTINTEAFF. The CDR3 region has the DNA TGTGCCAGTACTAGGACAATAAACACTGAAGCTTTCTTT.

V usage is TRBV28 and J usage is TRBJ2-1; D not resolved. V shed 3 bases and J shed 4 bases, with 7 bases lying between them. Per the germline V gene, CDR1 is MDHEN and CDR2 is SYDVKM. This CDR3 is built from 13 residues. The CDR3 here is CASSFLPYNEQFF. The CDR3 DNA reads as TGTGCCAGCAGTTTCCTACCTTACAATGAGCAGTTCTTC.

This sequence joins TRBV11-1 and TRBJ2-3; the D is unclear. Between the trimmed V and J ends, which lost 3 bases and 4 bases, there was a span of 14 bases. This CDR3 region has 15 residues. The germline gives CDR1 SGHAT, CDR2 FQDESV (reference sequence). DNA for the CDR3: TGTGCCAGCAGCTTCCGTGAAGGTCAGGCAGATACGCAGTATTTT. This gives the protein CASSFREGQADTQYF.

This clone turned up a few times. The CDR3 DNA follows: TGTGCCAGCAAGGCCAACCGGGACAGGGACTATGGCTACACCTTC. It codes for CASKANRDRDYGYTF. The genes are TRBV6-1 and TRBJ1-2, with TRBD1 matching over 9 bases. The V gene end was trimmed by 7 bases and the J gene end by 3 bases; junction bases not matched to a gene: 9. The CDR3 sequence is 15 residues long. Germline CDR1 is MNHNS and CDR2 is SASEGT.

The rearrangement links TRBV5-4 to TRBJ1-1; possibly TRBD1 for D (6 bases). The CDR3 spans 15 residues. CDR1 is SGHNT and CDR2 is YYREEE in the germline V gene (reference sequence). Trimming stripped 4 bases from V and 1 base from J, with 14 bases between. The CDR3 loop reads CASSLVGGANTEAFF. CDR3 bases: TGTGCCAGCAGCCTGGTCGGGGGGGCGAACACTGAAGCTTTCTTT.